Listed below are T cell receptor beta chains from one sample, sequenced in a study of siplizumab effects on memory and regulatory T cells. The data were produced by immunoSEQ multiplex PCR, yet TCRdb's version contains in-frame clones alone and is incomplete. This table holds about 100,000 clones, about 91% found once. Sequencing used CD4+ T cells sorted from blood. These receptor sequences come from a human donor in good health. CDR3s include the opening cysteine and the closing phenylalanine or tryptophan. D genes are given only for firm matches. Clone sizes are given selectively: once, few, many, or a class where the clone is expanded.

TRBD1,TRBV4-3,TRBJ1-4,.,TGCGCCAGCAGCCCCGGGACAGTTGGGTTTGAAAAACTGTTTTTT,CASSPGTVGFEKLFF
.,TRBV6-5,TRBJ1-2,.,TGTGCCAGCCGTGCCAACCGGGGAAAGAACTATGGCTACACCTTC,CASRANRGKNYGYTF
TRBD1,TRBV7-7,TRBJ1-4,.,TGTGCCAGCAGCCAAGGTGTAGGGGGCACTAATGAAAAACTGTTTTTT,CASSQGVGGTNEKLFF
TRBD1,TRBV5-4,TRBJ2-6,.,TGTGCCAGCAGCTTATCGGACAGGGCCGGGGCCAACGTCCTGACTTTC,CASSLSDRAGANVLTF
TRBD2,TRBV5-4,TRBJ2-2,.,TGTGCCAGCAACCTAGCGGGGGGCACCGGGGAGCTGTTTTTT,CASNLAGGTGELFF
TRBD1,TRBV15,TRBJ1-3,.,TGTGCCACCAGCAGAGACAGGGGGAATGGAAACACCATATATTTT,CATSRDRGNGNTIYF
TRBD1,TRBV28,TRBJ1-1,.,TGTGCCAGCACAGGGGGTCCGAACACTGAAGCTTTCTTT,CASTGGPNTEAFF
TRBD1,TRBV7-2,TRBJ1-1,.,TGTGCCAGCAGCTTTGACAGGGGGAACACTGAAGCTTTCTTT,CASSFDRGNTEAFF
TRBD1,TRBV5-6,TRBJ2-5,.,TGTGCCAGCATTGGGACAGGGGGGCATGCGGCCCAGTACTTC,CASIGTGGHAAQYF
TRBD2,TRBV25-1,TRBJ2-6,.,TGTGCCAGCAGTGAATCCCCGGGGGGCTCTGGGGCCAACGTCCTGACTTTC,CASSESPGGSGANVLTF
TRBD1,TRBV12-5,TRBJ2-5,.,TGTGCTAGTGGTTCGGGGCAAAAAACAGGGGCATACGGGACCCAGTACTTC,CASGSGQKTGAYGTQYF
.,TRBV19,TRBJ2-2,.,TGTGCCAGTAGTATTGCAGAGACTAACACCGGGGAGCTGTTTTTT,CASSIAETNTGELFF
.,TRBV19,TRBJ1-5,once,TGTGCCAGTAGTATAAACGGAGGGGGAGGGAACAATCAGCCCCAGCATTTT,CASSINGGGGNNQPQHF
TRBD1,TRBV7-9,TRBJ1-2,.,TGTGCCAGCAGCTCCCGACAGGGGCTGGACTACACCTTC,CASSSRQGLDYTF
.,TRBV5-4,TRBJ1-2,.,TGTGCCAGCAGCATTGAGGGAGGGGCTAACTATGGCTACACCTTC,CASSIEGGANYGYTF
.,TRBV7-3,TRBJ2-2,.,TGTGCCAGCAGCTTAAACAGTGCGAACACCGGGGAGCTGTTTTTT,CASSLNSANTGELFF
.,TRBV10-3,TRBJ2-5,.,TGTGCCATCAGGGAGGGGGGCCCGGAGACCCAGTACTTC,CAIREGGPETQYF
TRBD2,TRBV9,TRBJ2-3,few,TGTGCCAGCAGCGTAAGGTCTAGCGGGGAAGATACGCAGTATTTT,CASSVRSSGEDTQYF
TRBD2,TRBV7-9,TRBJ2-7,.,TGTGCCAGCAGCTATCAGTGGGGTAGCGGGGCCTACGAGCAGTACTTC,CASSYQWGSGAYEQYF
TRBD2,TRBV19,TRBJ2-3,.,TGTGCCAGTAGGGAGCGGGGGGTCTCTCCAGATACGCAGTATTTT,CASRERGVSPDTQYF
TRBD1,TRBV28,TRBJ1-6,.,TGTGCCAGCAGTTCGGGACAGGGGACGTCACCCCTCCACTTT,CASSSGQGTSPLHF
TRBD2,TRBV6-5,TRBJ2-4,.,TGTGCCAGCAGTATAATAGCGGGGGAAAACATTCAGTACTTC,CASSIIAGENIQYF
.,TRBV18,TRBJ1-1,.,TGTGCCAGCTCCCTGACCGGGAACACTGAAGCTTTCTTT,CASSLTGNTEAFF
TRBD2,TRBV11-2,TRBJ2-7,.,TGTGCCAGCAGCTTAGGGGGGGGCGAGCAGTACTTC,CASSLGGGEQYF
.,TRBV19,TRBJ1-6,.,TGTGCCAGTAGCACCCTACAGGGCCGCTCCTATAATTCACCCCTCCACTTT,CASSTLQGRSYNSPLHF
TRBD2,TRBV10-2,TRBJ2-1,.,TGCGCCAGCAGTGGGGTTAGGACTAGCGGGGGGCCGAGCTCCTACAATGAGCAGTTCTTC,CASSGVRTSGGPSSYNEQFF